This T cell receptor beta chain was profiled in a study of cytomegalovirus exposure and HLA in healthy donors. Points from the study as a whole: Researchers catalogued approximately 170 TCR beta chains as cytomegalovirus-associated. TCR beta V- and J-gene trimming was later associated with a missense DCLRE1C variant.

Remarks on this clone: Its antigen is undetermined.

The V end lost 5 bases, the J end lost 1 base, and 14 bases lay between the germline ends. Germline-derived CDR1 and CDR2 are GTSNPN and SVGIG (reference sequence). CDR3 size: 14 residues. Both 60 Vbeta primers and 13 Jbeta primers went into the PCR. Source study methods: Tens of millions of unique TCR beta chains, roughly 11 million of them shared, were counted by a later analysis. Sequencing used immunoSEQ multiplex PCR; TCRdb keeps in-frame clones, though not all of them. That table furnishes V, J and clone size, whereas the DNA furnished D and trimming. The table records approximately 190,000 clones, 75% to 80% of them present only once.

The sequencing sample was made of PBMCs. The chain employs TRBV30 and TRBJ1-2; weak D call: TRBD1 (5 bases). The clonotype originates from a woman aged 25 to 39 in good health and CMV-seropositive. DNA for the CDR3: TGTGCCTGGTCCCCAGACAGAAATAACTATGGCTACACCTTC. It codes for CAWSPDRNNYGYTF.